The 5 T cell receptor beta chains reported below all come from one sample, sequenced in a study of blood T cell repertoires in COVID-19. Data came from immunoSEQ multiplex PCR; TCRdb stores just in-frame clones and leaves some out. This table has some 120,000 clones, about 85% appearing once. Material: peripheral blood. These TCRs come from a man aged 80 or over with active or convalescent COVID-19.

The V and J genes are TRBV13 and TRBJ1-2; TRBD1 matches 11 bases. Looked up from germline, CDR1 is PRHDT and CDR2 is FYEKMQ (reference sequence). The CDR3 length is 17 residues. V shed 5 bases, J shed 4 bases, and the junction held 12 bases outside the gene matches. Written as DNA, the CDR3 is TGTGCCAGCAGCACCGCGGACAGGGGGCGTTCCGGCTATGGCTACACCTTC. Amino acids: CASSTADRGRSGYGYTF.

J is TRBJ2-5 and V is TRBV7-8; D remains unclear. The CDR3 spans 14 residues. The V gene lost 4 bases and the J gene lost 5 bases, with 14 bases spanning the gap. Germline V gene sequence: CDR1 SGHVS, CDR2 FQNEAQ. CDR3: CASSSLSRRETQYF. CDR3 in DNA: TGTGCCAGCAGCTCCCTTTCAAGGCGGGAGACCCAGTACTTC.

As DNA, the CDR3 is TGTGCCAGTGCCGCCGACAAAGCAGACAAGCAGTACTTC. Protein sequence: CASAADKADKQYF. The V gene is TRBV19, the J gene TRBJ2-7; D ambiguous. The germline V and J ends were trimmed by 8 bases and 8 bases, with 19 bases remaining between them. Germline V lookup: CDR1 LNHDA, CDR2 SQIVND (reference sequence). This CDR3 comprises 13 residues.

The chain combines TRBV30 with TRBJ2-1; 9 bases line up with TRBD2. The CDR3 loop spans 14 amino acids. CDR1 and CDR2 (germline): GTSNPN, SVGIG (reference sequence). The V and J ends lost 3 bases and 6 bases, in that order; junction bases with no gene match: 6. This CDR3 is CAWRLAGSGNEQFF. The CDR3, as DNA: TGTGCCTGGAGGCTAGCGGGAAGTGGCAATGAGCAGTTCTTC.

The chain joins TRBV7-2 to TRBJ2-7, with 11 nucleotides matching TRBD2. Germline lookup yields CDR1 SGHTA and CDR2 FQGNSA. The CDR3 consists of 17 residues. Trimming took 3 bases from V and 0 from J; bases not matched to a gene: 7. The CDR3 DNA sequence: TGTGCCAGCAGCTTTTTTAGCGGGAGGGTCTTCTCCTACGAGCAGTACTTC. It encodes CASSFFSGRVFSYEQYF.